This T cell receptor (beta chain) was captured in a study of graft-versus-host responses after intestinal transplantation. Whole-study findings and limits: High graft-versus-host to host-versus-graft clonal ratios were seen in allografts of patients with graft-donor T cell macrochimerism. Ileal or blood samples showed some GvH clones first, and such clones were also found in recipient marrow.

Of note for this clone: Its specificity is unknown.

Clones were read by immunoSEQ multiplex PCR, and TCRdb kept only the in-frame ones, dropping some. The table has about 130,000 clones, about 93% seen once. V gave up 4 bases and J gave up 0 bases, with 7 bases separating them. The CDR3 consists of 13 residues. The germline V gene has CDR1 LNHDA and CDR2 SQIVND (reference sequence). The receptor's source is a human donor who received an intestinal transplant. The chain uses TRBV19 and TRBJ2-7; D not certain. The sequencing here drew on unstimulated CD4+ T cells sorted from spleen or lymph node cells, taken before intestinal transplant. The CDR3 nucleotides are TGTGCCAGTAGTAATCTTTTCTCCTACGAGCAGTACTTC. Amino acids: CASSNLFSYEQYF. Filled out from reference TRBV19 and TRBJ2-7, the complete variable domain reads DGGITQSPKYLFRKEGQNVTLSCEQNLNHDAMYWYRQDPGQGLRLIYYSQIVNDFQKGDIAEGYSVSREKKESFPLTVTSAQKNPTAFYLCASSNLFSYEQYFGPGTRLTVT.